Here is one T cell receptor (beta chain) with its context. Antigen unknown. This sample was taken from a study of identical twins. Study results and caveats: Monozygotic twin pairs showed more out-of-frame TCR alpha sharing than models estimated.

The length of the CDR3 is 17 residues. In germline, CDR1 is MDHEN, CDR2 SYDVKM. Trimming left V 5 bases short and J 2 bases short, with 19 bases between. Every one of the donors was a healthy Caucasian. In TCRdb, the 5' RACE reads were re-called with MiXCR into one record per CDR3 protein. The table lists 1.5 million to 2 million distinct CDR3 sequences, under 35% of them singletons. The rearrangement links TRBV28 to TRBJ2-1; D tentatively reads TRBD1 or TRBD2 (6 bases each). Sequencing was done on a sample of cord blood. The TCR sequence derives from a newborn girl in good health. The CDR3 bases are TGTGCCAGCAGTCAAACCGTAGCGGAGGGGGCCTACAATGAGCAGTTCTTC. As protein: CASSQTVAEGAYNEQFF.